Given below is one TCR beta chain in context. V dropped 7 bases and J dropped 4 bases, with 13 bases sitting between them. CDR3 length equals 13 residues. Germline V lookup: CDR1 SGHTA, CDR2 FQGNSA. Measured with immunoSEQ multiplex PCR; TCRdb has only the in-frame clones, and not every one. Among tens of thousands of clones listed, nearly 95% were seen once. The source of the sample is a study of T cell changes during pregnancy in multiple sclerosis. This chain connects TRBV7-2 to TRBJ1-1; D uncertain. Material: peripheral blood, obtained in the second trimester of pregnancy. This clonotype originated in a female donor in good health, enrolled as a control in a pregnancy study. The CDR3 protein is CASNPYQATEAFF. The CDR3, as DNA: TGTGCCAGCAATCCCTATCAGGCCACTGAAGCTTTCTTT.